This T cell receptor (beta chain) was sequenced during a study of cytomegalovirus exposure and HLA in healthy donors. Of note for this clone: As yet, its antigen is unknown.

The study's findings and limits: With later analysis, a missense DCLRE1C variant became linked to TCR beta V- and J-gene trimming. About 90% or about 30% of the time was how often most TCR beta V segments were productive, according to an earlier analysis. On later analysis, the bulk of CMV-associated TCR beta chains appeared to be HLA-restricted.

CDR1 is SEHNR, CDR2 FQNEAQ, per germline (reference sequence). Trimming removed 5 bases at V and 5 bases at J, with 9 bases between. This CDR3 spans 12 amino acids. The PCR employed 60 Vbeta primers together with 13 Jbeta primers. Some clones are missing from TCRdb's copy, which holds only in-frame ones; the method was immunoSEQ multiplex PCR. The sample consists of 150,000 to 180,000 clones, around 80% of them appearing once. The sequence derives from a man in his late teens or twenties in good health and CMV-seronegative. The chain is built from TRBV7-9 and TRBJ1-1; D ambiguous. Sample: PBMCs. The CDR3 spells CASSRGRTEAFF. For the CDR3, the DNA is TGTGCCAGCAGCCGCGGCCGGACTGAAGCTTTCTTT.